This T cell receptor beta chain was observed in a study of T cell changes during pregnancy in multiple sclerosis. This CDR3 has 14 residues. Trimming pared 2 bases from V and 0 bases from J, leaving 8 bases between. The V gene's germline CDR1 is SGDLS and CDR2 YYNGEE. Method: immunoSEQ multiplex PCR; TCRdb's copy keeps in-frame clones and lacks some. The sample lists about 92,000 clones; roughly 92% were seen once. Specimen: peripheral blood, collected in the first trimester of pregnancy. The receptor comes from a female donor with multiple sclerosis, enrolled in a pregnancy study. V gene TRBV9 combines with J gene TRBJ1-1; the D gene is possibly TRBD1 (5 bases). This CDR3 reads CASSVGLMNTEAFF. The DNA for the CDR3 is TGTGCCAGCAGCGTGGGACTGATGAACACTGAAGCTTTCTTT.